This T cell receptor beta chain stems from a study of regulatory T cells in long-lasting Graves disease. Libraries of TCR beta came from iRepertoire HTBI primers plus Arm-PCR of CDR3 regions. TCRdb analysed the multiplex PCR reads with MiXCR anew, one entry per CDR3 protein. The data contain almost 350,000 distinct CDR3 sequences, 15% to 20% of them singletons. The germline CDR1 and CDR2 sequences are LNHDA and SQIVND (reference sequence). The CDR3 has 12 residues. Time point specified: persistent/refractory GD, antithyroid drugs over 5 years with positive TRAb. Scientists built the TCR library using RNA that was extracted from PBMCs.

The receptor was derived from a female donor with Graves disease. This chain uses TRBV19 with TRBJ1-1; D perhaps matches TRBD1 (6 bases). Source: peripheral blood mononuclear cells (PBMCs), taken when the disease was refractory, from a patient treated with antithyroid drugs. This CDR3 is CASIQGRTEAFF. CDR3 DNA sequence: TGTGCTTCAATCCAGGGGCGCACTGAAGCTTTCTTT.